Included here is one TCR beta chain sequence, with context. These data originate in a study of CD8+CD57+ T cells in acquired aplastic anemia. Genomic DNA, the template, was used for profiling of the TCR beta VDJ and CDR3. TCRdb re-derived calls from the reads in MiXCR, one entry per CDR3 protein. The data contain approximately 300,000 distinct CDR3 sequences, around three fifths of them singletons. The authors sequenced patients whose flow cytometry had shown CD8+CD57+ cell expansion. Germline CDR1 reads SGHTA; CDR2 reads FQGNSA. V was cut by 7 bases and J by 5 bases, with 21 bases left in between. This CDR3 contains 15 residues.

The clonotype comes from a human donor with aplastic anemia. The rearrangement uses TRBV7-2 and TRBJ2-7, with D tentatively TRBD1 or TRBD2 (6 bases each). The sample comprised sorted CD4+, CD8+, or CD8+CD57+ T cells (not recorded which) from PBMCs. CDR3 amino acids: CASNPRSGAFHEQYF. The CDR3, as DNA: TGTGCCAGCAACCCAAGGTCGGGGGCGTTCCACGAGCAGTACTTC.